At least ten counts were recorded for the clone carrying this TCR beta chain. The entry originates in a study of T cells after yellow fever vaccination. TCRdb redid the calling of the 5' RACE reads with MiXCR, one entry per CDR3 protein. The sample contains approximately 85,000 distinct CDR3 sequences, about 14% of which appear only once. From germline, CDR1 is DFQATT and CDR2 SNEGSKA (reference sequence). The CDR3 sequence is 13 residues long. Between the trimmed V and J ends, which lost 5 bases and 3 bases, there was a span of 13 bases. The chain carries TRBV20-1 and TRBJ1-2; TRBD1 is a possible D gene (5 bases). The input for sequencing was CD8+ T cells not binding an NS4B(214-222) dextramer, sorted from PBMCs, taken roughly 20 days after the first yellow fever vaccination. The TCR sequence derives from a man between 18 and 29 years old who received the YFV17D yellow fever vaccine. The CDR3 region is CSADEGRDYGYTF. In nucleotides, the CDR3 is TGCAGTGCTGATGAGGGGCGCGACTATGGCTACACCTTC.